This passage covers 7 T cell receptor beta chains from one sample sequenced in a study of T cell clonality in common variable immunodeficiency. Sequenced by immunoSEQ multiplex PCR; TCRdb stores in-frame clones only, minus some. This set yields 42,000 or so clones and no singletons; the top ten hold 1.2% to 1.5%. The specimen sequenced was peripheral blood mononuclear cells. The receptors stem from a person aged 18 to 75 in good health.

On this clone itself: The DNA ends 3 residues before the CDR3 does, and the rest of the CDR3 is filled in from the germline J gene. J is TRBJ2-7 and V is TRBV11-1, with D possibly TRBD2 on 5 matching bases. The CDR3 extends over 12 amino acids. CDR1 and CDR2 from the germline V gene are SGHAT and FQDESV (reference sequence). V shed 2 bases and J shed 6 bases, with 8 bases lying between them. The CDR3 sequence: CASSLIRGEQYF. The part of the CDR3 DNA that was read is TGTGCCAGCAGCTTAATCCGGGGCGAG.

This clone was counted ten times or more. The read halts 3 residues ahead of the CDR3 end, with the missing end drawn from the germline J gene. This chain joins TRBV20-1 and TRBJ2-5; D may be TRBD1 (6 bases). Germline loops: CDR1 DFQATT, CDR2 SNEGSKA (reference sequence). The CDR3 spans 11 residues. CDR3 sequence reads: CSASKQGTQYF. The CDR3 DNA, read in part, is TGCAGTGCTAGTAAACAGGGAACC.

This clone was recorded at least ten times. The read terminates 3 residues before the CDR3 end, so the remaining end is supplied by the germline J gene. This sequence joins TRBV20-1 and TRBJ1-2; possibly TRBD1 for D (5 bases). V was shortened by 1 base and J by 3 bases, with 6 bases between the two germline ends. Germline V gene lookup returns CDR1 DFQATT and CDR2 SNEGSKA (reference sequence). The length of the CDR3 is 12 residues. The covered CDR3 bases are TGCAGTGCTAGAGGGGGGGACTATGGC. Protein sequence: CSARGGDYG. The entire CDR3 protein is CSARGGDYGYTF.

This clone appeared many times. Sequencing ends 3 residues short of the CDR3 end; the germline J gene provides the rest. The V and J genes are TRBV30 and TRBJ2-2; maybe TRBD1 (6 bases). Between the trimmed V and J ends, which lost 7 bases and 6 bases, there was a span of 15 bases. Germline CDR1 reads GTSNPN; CDR2 reads SVGIG (reference sequence). This CDR3 spans 13 amino acids. CDR3 DNA, as far as it was read: TGTGCCTATACGCTTCAGGGGCCCGGGGAG. It translates to CAYTLQGPGE. The full-length CDR3 reads as CAYTLQGPGELFF.

This clone has a handful of counts. Sequencing ends 3 residues short of the CDR3 end; the germline J gene provides the rest. This chain joins TRBV11-1 and TRBJ2-1, with 7 bases identical to TRBD1. Losses at the gene ends were 4 bases for V and 2 bases for J; bases not matched to a gene: 5. The germline V gene has CDR1 SGHAT and CDR2 FQDESV (reference sequence). The CDR3 extends over 15 amino acids. The CDR3 DNA, read in part, is TGTGCCAGCAGCTCTGGACAGGTTGCCTACAATGAG. Translated: CASSSGQVAYNE. The whole CDR3 protein reads CASSSGQVAYNEQFF.

This clone was observed at least ten times. Read sequence stops 3 residues before the CDR3 end, and the germline J gene provides the missing end. The chain uses TRBV6-2 or TRBV6-3 and TRBJ1-2, with TRBD1 identical over 9 bases. Unmatched junction bases numbered 10, after V lost 5 bases and J lost 3 bases. In germline, CDR1 is MNHEY, CDR2 SVGEGT. The CDR3 covers 16 residues. The CDR3 loop is CASSQNRDRAYYGYTF. The CDR3 bases that were read are TGTGCCAGCAGTCAGAACCGGGACAGGGCTTACTATGGC.

This clone was counted only a few times. Read coverage stops 3 residues before the CDR3 terminus; the germline J gene supplies the remainder. The chain is built from TRBV11-1 and TRBJ2-3; TRBD2 aligns across 11 bases. The ends lost 5 bases at V and 4 bases at J; junction bases unmatched: 5. The CDR3 loop spans 15 amino acids. The germline V gene has CDR1 SGHAT and CDR2 FQDESV (reference sequence). The CDR3 sequence is CASSRSGLAADTQYF. The covered CDR3 bases are TGTGCCAGCAGCAGATCGGGACTAGCGGCAGATACG.